This T cell receptor beta chain is drawn from a study of shared clonotypes between healthy human individuals. Whole-study findings and limits: Unshared clonotypes carried lower generation probabilities than those common to all four donors. Estimated richness was generally greater in naive than memory subsets.

Trimming pared 7 bases from V and 0 bases from J, leaving 18 bases between. The CDR3 contains 15 residues. Germline lookup yields CDR1 GTSNPN and CDR2 SVGIG (reference sequence). Note on this clone: What it binds is not known.

Naive CD8 cells lacked CD45RO and underwent positive selection for CCR7, leaving out terminally differentiated effector memory CD45RA+ cells. Sorted-subset replicate PCRs used around 0.2 ug DNA, approximately 33,000 T cell genomes. Data came from immunoSEQ multiplex PCR; TCRdb stores just in-frame clones and leaves some out. The sample consists of under 2,000,000 clones, over 85% of them appearing once. This sequence was found in a man between 18 and 35 years old in good health. The chain recombines TRBV30 with TRBJ1-1; possibly TRBD1 for D (5 bases). The sample comprised naive CD8+ T cells sorted from blood. This CDR3 is CAFTADPQVNTEAFF. The CDR3, as DNA: TGTGCCTTCACAGCGGACCCACAGGTGAACACTGAAGCTTTCTTT.